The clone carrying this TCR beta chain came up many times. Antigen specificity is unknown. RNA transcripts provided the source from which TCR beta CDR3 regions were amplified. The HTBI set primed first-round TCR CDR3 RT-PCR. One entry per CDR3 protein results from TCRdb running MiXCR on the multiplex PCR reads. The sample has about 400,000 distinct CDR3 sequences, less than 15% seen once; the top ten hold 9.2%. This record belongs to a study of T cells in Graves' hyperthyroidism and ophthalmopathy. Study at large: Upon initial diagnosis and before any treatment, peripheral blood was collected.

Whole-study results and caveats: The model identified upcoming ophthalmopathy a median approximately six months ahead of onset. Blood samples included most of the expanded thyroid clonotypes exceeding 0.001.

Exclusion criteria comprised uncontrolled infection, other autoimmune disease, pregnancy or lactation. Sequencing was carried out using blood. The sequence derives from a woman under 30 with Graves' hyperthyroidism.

The CDR3 protein is CASSGATGHTETQYF. CDR3 nucleotides: TGTGCCAGCAGTGGCGCCACCGGACATACGGAGACCCAGTACTTC. The chain recombines TRBV12-3 or TRBV12-4 with TRBJ2-5, with D possibly being TRBD1 (5 bases). Trimming left V 5 bases short and J 5 bases short, with 18 bases between. This CDR3 has 15 residues.